The rows below give T cell receptor beta chains drawn from one sample of a study of blood T cell repertoires in COVID-19. Sequencing used immunoSEQ multiplex PCR; TCRdb keeps in-frame clones, though not all of them. The repertoire holds over 95,000 clones, with roughly 84% as singletons. Sequencing was done on a sample of peripheral blood. Receptors originate from a woman in her 70s who had recovered from COVID-19. CDR3s include the opening cysteine and the closing phenylalanine or tryptophan. Fields, in order: J gene, clone size, V gene, D gene, CDR3 protein, CDR3 DNA. A D gene is named only where the DNA matches it firmly. Clone sizes are given selectively: once, few, many, or a class where the clone is expanded.

TRBJ2-7 NA TRBV14 NA CASSQDRGWEQYF TGTGCCAGCAGCCAAGACAGGGGCTGGGAGCAGTACTTC
TRBJ2-5 NA TRBV19 NA CASRADPQTETQYF TGTGCCAGTCGAGCGGACCCGCAAACGGAGACCCAGTACTTC
TRBJ2-7 NA TRBV28 TRBD2 CASKSEAGGFREQYF TGTGCCAGCAAGTCAGAAGCGGGAGGATTTCGCGAGCAGTACTTC
TRBJ1-2 NA TRBV13 TRBD1 CASSLDRGHWGYTF TGTGCCAGCAGCTTAGACAGGGGGCATTGGGGCTACACCTTC
TRBJ2-3 NA TRBV9 TRBD2 CASSPLGGRTRADTQYF TGTGCCAGCAGCCCCCTCGGCGGGAGGACTAGGGCAGATACGCAGTATTTT
TRBJ2-4 NA TRBV28 TRBD1 CASSLGQGAHIQYF TGTGCCAGCAGTTTAGGACAGGGGGCCCACATTCAGTACTTC
TRBJ2-3 NA TRBV28 NA CASSLAIVSTDTQYF TGTGCCAGCAGCCTCGCGATTGTTTCCACAGATACGCAGTATTTT
TRBJ2-7 NA TRBV4-2 TRBD2 CASSQDAAGLATYEQYF TGTGCCAGCAGCCAAGATGCGGCAGGACTAGCCACCTACGAGCAGTACTTC
TRBJ1-2 once TRBV7-9 NA CASSSEGDIYGYTF TGTGCCAGCAGCTCCGAGGGGGATATCTATGGCTACACCTTC
TRBJ2-3 NA TRBV13 TRBD2 CASSNLAGVTDTQYF TGTGCCAGCAGCAACCTAGCGGGAGTAACAGATACGCAGTATTTT
TRBJ1-1 NA TRBV6-5 TRBD1 CASQKQPGGLTEAFF TGTGCCAGCCAAAAACAGCCAGGGGGGCTAACTGAAGCTTTCTTT